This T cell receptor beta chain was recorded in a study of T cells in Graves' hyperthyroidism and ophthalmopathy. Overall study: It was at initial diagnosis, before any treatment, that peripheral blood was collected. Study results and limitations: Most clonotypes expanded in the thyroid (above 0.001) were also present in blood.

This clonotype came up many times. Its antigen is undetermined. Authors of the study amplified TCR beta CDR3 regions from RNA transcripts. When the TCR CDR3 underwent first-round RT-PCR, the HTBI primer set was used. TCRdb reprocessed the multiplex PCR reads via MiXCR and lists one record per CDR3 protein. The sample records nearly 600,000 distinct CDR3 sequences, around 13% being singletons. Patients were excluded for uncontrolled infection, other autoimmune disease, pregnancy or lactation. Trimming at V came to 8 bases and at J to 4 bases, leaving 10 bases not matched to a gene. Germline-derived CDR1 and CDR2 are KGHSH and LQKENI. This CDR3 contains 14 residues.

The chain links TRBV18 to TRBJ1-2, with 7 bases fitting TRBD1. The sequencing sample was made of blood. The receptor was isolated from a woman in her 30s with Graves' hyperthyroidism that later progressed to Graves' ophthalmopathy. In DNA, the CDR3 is TGTGCCAGCCGCCCTGCAGGGGGTGGCTATGGCTACACCTTC. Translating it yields CASRPAGGGYGYTF.